This TCR beta chain was identified during a study of molecular identifiers for immune sequencing clone quantification. Each CDR3 protein is one row after TCRdb ran MiXCR on the PCR reads. The sample has under 650,000 distinct CDR3 sequences, 15% to 20% seen once; the top ten hold 0.85%. Note on this clonotype: Antigen unknown. Possible read error: a much larger clone is one base away. Lacking the conserved final phenylalanine or tryptophan, this CDR3 likely reflects a read error.

Trimming at V came to 1 base and at J to 7 bases, leaving 10 bases not matched to a gene. The CDR3 totals 15 residues. Germline CDR1 reads PRHDT; CDR2 reads FYEKMQ (reference sequence). Study-wide points: It was shown that clones above 20 RNA copies held over 99% of effector molecules, but under 1% in naive cells.

Material: naive CD8+ T cells from blood, with Jurkat cell RNA spiked in. Subset meaning: FACS-sorted CD8+CD4-CCR7+CD45RA+ naive T cells. The receptor was isolated from a human donor in good health. Some libraries in this study had Jurkat cell RNA spiked in. The chain has TRBV13 and TRBJ2-7; 7 positions agree with TRBD2. The CDR3 sequence is CASSLAGGGSGEQYC. The CDR3 bases are TGTGCCAGCAGCTTAGCCGGCGGGGGATCGGGGGAGCAGTACTGC.